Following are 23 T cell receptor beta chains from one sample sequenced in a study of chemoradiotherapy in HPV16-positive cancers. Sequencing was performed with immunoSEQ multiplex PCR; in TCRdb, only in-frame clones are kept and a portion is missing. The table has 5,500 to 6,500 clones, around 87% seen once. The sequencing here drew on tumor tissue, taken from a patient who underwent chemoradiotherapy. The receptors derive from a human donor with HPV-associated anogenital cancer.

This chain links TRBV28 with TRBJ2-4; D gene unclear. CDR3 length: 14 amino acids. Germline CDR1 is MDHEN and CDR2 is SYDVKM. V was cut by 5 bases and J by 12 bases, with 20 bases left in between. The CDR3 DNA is TGTGCCAGCAGTCCTCCCGTGAGAGGTTTAGCTCAGTACTTC. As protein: CASSPPVRGLAQYF.

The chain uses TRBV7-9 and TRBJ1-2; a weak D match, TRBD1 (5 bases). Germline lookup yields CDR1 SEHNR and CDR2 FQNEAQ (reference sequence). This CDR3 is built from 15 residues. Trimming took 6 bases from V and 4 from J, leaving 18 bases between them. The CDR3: CASSLAAGEFYGYTF. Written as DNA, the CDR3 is TGTGCCAGCAGTCTCGCAGCGGGGGAATTCTATGGCTACACCTTC.

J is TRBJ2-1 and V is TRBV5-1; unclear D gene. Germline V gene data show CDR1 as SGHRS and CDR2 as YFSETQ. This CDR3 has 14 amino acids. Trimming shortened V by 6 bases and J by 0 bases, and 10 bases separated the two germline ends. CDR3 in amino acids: CASTYSSSYNEQFF. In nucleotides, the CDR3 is TGCGCCAGCACCTACTCGAGCTCCTACAATGAGCAGTTCTTC.

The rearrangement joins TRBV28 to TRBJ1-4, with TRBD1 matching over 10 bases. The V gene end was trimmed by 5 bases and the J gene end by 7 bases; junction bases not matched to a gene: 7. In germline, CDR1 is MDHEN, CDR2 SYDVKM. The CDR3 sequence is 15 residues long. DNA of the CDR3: TGTGCCAGCAGTCCATCGACAGGGGGCCTTGAAAAACTGTTTTTT. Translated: CASSPSTGGLEKLFF.

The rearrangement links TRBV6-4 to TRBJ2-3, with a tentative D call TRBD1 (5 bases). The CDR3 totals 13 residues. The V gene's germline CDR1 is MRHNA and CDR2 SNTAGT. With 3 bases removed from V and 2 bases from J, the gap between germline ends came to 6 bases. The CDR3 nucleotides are TGTGCCAGCAGTGAGGACACCACAGATACGCAGTATTTT. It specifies CASSEDTTDTQYF.

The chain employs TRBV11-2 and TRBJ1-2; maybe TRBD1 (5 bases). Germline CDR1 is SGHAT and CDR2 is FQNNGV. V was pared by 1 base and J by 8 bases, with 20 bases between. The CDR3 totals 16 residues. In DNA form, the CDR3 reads TGTGCCAGCAGCTTAGTAGTGGGTGGACATACGCACGGCTACACCTTC. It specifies CASSLVVGGHTHGYTF.

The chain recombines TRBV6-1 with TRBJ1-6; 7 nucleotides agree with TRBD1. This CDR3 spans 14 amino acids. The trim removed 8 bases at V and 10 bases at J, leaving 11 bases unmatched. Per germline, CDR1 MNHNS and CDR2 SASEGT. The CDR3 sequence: CASLDRASGSPLHF. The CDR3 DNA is TGTGCCAGCCTCGACAGGGCTTCAGGGTCACCCCTCCACTTT.

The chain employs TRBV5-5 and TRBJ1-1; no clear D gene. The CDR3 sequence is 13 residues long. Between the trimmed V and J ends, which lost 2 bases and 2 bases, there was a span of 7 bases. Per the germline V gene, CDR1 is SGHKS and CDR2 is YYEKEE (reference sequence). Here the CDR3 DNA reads TGTGCCAGCAGCTTTGGACCCAACACTGAAGCTTTCTTT. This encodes CASSFGPNTEAFF.

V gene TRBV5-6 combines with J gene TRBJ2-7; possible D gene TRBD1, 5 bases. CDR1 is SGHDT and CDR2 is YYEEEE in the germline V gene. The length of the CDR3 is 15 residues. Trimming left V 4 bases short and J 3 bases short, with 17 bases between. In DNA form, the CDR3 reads TGTGCCAGCAGCCCCGAAGGCCGACAGTACTACGAGCAGTACTTC. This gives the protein CASSPEGRQYYEQYF.

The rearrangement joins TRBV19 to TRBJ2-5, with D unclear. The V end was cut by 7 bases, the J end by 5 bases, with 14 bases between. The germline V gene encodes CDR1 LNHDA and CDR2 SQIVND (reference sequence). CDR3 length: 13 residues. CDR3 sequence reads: CASTPFMGETQYF. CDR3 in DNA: TGTGCCAGTACCCCGTTCATGGGGGAGACCCAGTACTTC.

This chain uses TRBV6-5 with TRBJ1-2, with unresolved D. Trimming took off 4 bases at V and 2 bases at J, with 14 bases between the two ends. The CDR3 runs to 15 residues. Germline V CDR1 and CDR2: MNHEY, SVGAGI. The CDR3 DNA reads TGTGCCAGCAGTTTTGGGCCCCACAGCAACTATGGCTACACCTTC. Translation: CASSFGPHSNYGYTF.

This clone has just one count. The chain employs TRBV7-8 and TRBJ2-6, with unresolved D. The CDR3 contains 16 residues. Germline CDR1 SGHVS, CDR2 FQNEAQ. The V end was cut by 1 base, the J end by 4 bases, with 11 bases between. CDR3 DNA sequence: TGTGCCAGCAGCTTAGGACGGTTGTTGGGGGCCAACGTCCTGACTTTC. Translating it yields CASSLGRLLGANVLTF.

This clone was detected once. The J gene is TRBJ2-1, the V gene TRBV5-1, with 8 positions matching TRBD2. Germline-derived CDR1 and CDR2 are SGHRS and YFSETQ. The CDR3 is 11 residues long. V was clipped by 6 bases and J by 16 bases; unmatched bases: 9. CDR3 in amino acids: CASTQGLVKFF. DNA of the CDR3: TGCGCCAGCACGCAGGGACTAGTCAAATTCTTC.

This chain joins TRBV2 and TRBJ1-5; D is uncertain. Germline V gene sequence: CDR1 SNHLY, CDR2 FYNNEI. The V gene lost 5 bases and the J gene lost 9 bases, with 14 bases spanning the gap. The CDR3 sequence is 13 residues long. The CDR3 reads CASSTFNYTPQHF. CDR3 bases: TGTGCCAGCAGTACGTTTAACTACACGCCCCAGCATTTT.

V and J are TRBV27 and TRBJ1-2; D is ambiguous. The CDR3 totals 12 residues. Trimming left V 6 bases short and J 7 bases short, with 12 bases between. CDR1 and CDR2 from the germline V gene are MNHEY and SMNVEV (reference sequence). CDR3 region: CASSRTGTGYTF. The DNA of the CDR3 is TGTGCCAGCAGCCGAACCGGTACTGGCTACACCTTC.

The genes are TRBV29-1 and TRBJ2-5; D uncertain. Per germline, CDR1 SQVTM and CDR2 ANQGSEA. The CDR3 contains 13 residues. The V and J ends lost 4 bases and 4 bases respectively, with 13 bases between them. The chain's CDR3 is CSVAASWTETQYF. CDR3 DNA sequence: TGCAGCGTTGCTGCTTCCTGGACAGAGACCCAGTACTTC.

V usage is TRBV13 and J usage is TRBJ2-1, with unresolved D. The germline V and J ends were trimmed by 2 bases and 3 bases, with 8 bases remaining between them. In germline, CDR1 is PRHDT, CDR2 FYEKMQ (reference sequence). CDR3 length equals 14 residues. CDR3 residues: CASSLPTVYNEQFF. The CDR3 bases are TGTGCCAGCAGCTTACCCACGGTCTACAATGAGCAGTTCTTC.

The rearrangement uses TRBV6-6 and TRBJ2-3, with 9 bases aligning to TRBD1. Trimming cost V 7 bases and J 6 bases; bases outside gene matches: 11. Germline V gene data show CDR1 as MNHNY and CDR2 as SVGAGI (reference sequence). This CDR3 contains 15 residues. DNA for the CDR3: TGTGCCAGCATGGTTTCCGGGACAGGGAGGGATACGCAGTATTTT. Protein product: CASMVSGTGRDTQYF.

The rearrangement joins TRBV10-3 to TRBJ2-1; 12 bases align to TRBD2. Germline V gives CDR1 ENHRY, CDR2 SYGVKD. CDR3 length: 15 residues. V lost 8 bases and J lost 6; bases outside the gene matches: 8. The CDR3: CAIGGLAGGPNEQFF. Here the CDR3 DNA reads TGTGCCATCGGGGGCCTAGCGGGAGGGCCCAATGAGCAGTTCTTC.

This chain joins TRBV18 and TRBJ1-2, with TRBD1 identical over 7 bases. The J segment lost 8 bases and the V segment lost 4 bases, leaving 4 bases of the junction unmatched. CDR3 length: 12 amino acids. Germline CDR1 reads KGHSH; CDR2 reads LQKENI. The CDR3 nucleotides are TGTGCCAGCTCACGAGACAGGGACGGCTACACCTTC. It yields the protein CASSRDRDGYTF.

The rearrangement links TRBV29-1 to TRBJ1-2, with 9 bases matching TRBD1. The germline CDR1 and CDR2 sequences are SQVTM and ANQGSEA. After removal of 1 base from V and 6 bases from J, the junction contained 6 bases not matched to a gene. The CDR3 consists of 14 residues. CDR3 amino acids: CSVEGQGVWDGYTF. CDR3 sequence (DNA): TGCAGCGTTGAAGGACAGGGGGTATGGGATGGCTACACCTTC.

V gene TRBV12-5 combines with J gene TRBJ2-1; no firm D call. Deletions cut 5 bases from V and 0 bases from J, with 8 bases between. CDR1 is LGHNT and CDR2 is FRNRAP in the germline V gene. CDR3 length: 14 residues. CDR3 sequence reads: CASGPPGSYNEQFF. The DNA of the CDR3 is TGTGCTAGTGGTCCACCGGGCTCCTACAATGAGCAGTTCTTC.

The CDR3 DNA is TGCGCCAGCAGAGAGAGATTGAACACTGAAGCTTTCTTT. Amino acids: CASRERLNTEAFF. V and J are TRBV10-1 and TRBJ1-1; D unresolved. The CDR3 totals 13 residues. The V end was cut by 6 bases, the J end by 0 bases, with 8 bases between. Germline V gives CDR1 WNHNN, CDR2 SYGVQD (reference sequence).